The 19 T cell receptor beta chains below all came from one sample that was sequenced in a study of blood T cells in healthy people across ages. It was with a sample-barcoded 5' primer and a J-beta primer mix that a second PCR of about 7 to 12 cycles was run. TCRdb reanalysed the 5' RACE reads using MiXCR and keeps one entry per CDR3 protein. There are around 650,000 distinct CDR3 sequences in the sample; about 30% occur only once, and less than 20% lies in the top ten. Sequenced material: blood. The receptors were gathered from a woman older than 75 in good health.

On this clonotype: A much larger clonotype is one base distant, so this may be a read error. Here the CDR3 DNA reads TGTGCCAGCAGTGAGCCGGGGGGAACCCAGTACTTC. Translation gives CASSEPGGTQYF. The rearrangement links TRBV10-3 to TRBJ2-5, with TRBD2 matching over 7 bases. Germline V gene lookup returns CDR1 ENHRY and CDR2 SYGVKD. The CDR3 is made up of 12 amino acids.

The J gene is TRBJ2-3, the V gene TRBV11-2; 7 nucleotides match TRBD1. V was pared by 7 bases and J by 2 bases, with 18 bases of the junction left unmatched. The CDR3 is 18 residues long. CDR1 SGHAT and CDR2 FQNNGV come from the germline V gene. The CDR3 loop is CASIPRDSQHSFTDTQYF. In nucleotides, the CDR3 is TGTGCCAGCATCCCCCGGGACAGCCAACACTCATTCACAGATACGCAGTATTTT. Full variable domain (outside the CDR3, taken from reference TRBV11-2 and TRBJ2-3): EAGVAQSPRYKIIEKRQSVAFWCNPISGHATLYWYQQILGQGPKLLIQFQNNGVVDDSQLPKDRFSAERLKGVDSTLKIQPAKLEDSAVYLCASIPRDSQHSFTDTQYFGPGTRLTVL.

This clonotype has at least ten counts. The chain combines TRBV5-1 with TRBJ1-6; no firm D call. CDR1 and CDR2 (germline): SGHRS, YFSETQ. The CDR3 is 14 amino acids. V shed 0 bases and J shed 10 bases, with 11 bases lying between them. The CDR3 loop reads CASSLVGFRSPLHF. In DNA, the CDR3 is TGCGCCAGCAGCTTGGTAGGGTTTCGGTCACCCCTCCACTTT.

The chain employs TRBV20-1 and TRBJ1-1; possibly TRBD1 for D (5 bases). V lost 6 bases to trimming and J lost 4 bases, with 18 bases between them. This CDR3 has 14 residues. Germline lookup yields CDR1 DFQATT and CDR2 SNEGSKA (reference sequence). CDR3 amino acids: CSARGWGRSTEAFF. The CDR3 region has the DNA TGCAGTGCCCGGGGGTGGGGGAGATCCACTGAAGCTTTCTTT.

Points on this clonotype: A read error may account for a junction end that differs from germline. V and J are TRBV5-1 and TRBJ2-7, with 12 bases that match TRBD1. The CDR3 runs 16 residues. Germline CDR1 reads SGHRS; CDR2 reads YFSETQ. CDR3 in amino acids: CAGSWGLGTGGDEQYF. The CDR3 DNA follows: TGCGCCGGCAGCTGGGGTCTCGGGACAGGGGGCGACGAGCAGTACTTC.

The V and J genes are TRBV3-1 and TRBJ2-3; 8 bases map to TRBD1. Germline V CDR1 and CDR2: LGHDT, YNNKEL (reference sequence). V dropped 0 bases and J dropped 4; count of bases not matched to a gene: 3. This CDR3 comprises 15 residues. CDR3 protein: CASSQDMTGADTQYF. DNA for the CDR3: TGTGCCAGCAGCCAAGATATGACAGGGGCAGATACGCAGTATTTT.

This clonotype was observed a few times. The V call is TRBV6-5, the J call TRBJ1-1, with 7 bases aligning to TRBD1. The CDR3 is made up of 13 amino acids. Germline assignment: CDR1 MNHEY and CDR2 SVGAGI. Trimming cost V 7 bases and J 11 bases; bases outside gene matches: 13. The CDR3 nucleotides are TGTGCCAGCACCAAAACAGGGGCGACGCGTGCTTTCTTT. As protein: CASTKTGATRAFF.

This clonotype has ten or more counts. The V call is TRBV30, the J call TRBJ2-7; weak D call: TRBD1 (6 bases). V shed 2 bases and J shed 3 bases, with 11 bases lying between them. Germline CDR1 reads GTSNPN; CDR2 reads SVGIG (reference sequence). CDR3 size: 13 residues. CDR3 sequence reads: CAWSPRDNYEQYF. For the CDR3, the DNA is TGTGCCTGGAGTCCCCGGGACAACTACGAGCAGTACTTC.

Concerning this clonotype itself: Compared with germline, one end of the junction differs, possibly owing to a read error. This chain links TRBV6-2 or TRBV6-3 with TRBJ2-1, with D uncertain. The CDR3 covers 15 residues. Per the germline V gene, CDR1 is MNHEY and CDR2 is SVGEGT. CDR3 nucleotide sequence: TGTGCCGGCAGTTACGGAAGTGAGGCCCACAATGAGCAGTTCTTC. Its protein product is CAGSYGSEAHNEQFF.

This clonotype occurred a few times. The gene calls are TRBV27 and TRBJ1-1; TRBD1 matches 9 bases. This CDR3 comprises 16 residues. CDR1 is MNHEY and CDR2 is SMNVEV in the germline V gene (reference sequence). J gave up 4 bases and V 3 bases, and 9 bases lay outside the gene matches. In DNA, the CDR3 is TGTGCCAGCAGTTTCGCCCCACAGGGGGCGACCACTGAAGCTTTCTTT. Its protein product is CASSFAPQGATTEAFF.

The J gene is TRBJ2-5, the V gene TRBV28; D not resolved. CDR1 and CDR2 (germline): MDHEN, SYDVKM. There are 13 residues in the CDR3. V lost 8 bases and J lost 11, with 21 bases in between. The CDR3 DNA is TGTGCCAGCGGACCAACCCTCTGGAATGAGCAGTACTTC. Translating gives CASGPTLWNEQYF.

This clonotype was seen ten or more times. The V gene is TRBV5-5, the J gene TRBJ2-7; D unclear. CDR3 length: 15 amino acids. Germline CDR1 is SGHKS and CDR2 is YYEKEE (reference sequence). The V and J ends lost 1 base and 0 bases respectively, with 11 bases between them. The CDR3 sequence is CASSLTPTLSYEQYF. The CDR3 DNA is TGTGCCAGCAGCTTGACGCCAACTCTCTCCTACGAGCAGTACTTC.

This clonotype was detected only a few times. The chain joins TRBV30 to TRBJ1-2, with 7 bases lining up with TRBD1. The V gene's germline CDR1 is GTSNPN and CDR2 SVGIG (reference sequence). CDR3 length equals 15 residues. Trimming cost V 1 base and J 1 base; bases outside gene matches: 6. The DNA for the CDR3 is TGTGCCTGGAGTGCCACAGGGGCTCTTAACTATGGCTACACCTTC. Translation gives CAWSATGALNYGYTF.

This chain joins TRBV7-2 and TRBJ2-7, with D perhaps TRBD1 (6 bases). The CDR3 extends over 13 amino acids. The germline gives CDR1 SGHTA, CDR2 FQGNSA. The germline V and J ends were trimmed by 6 bases and 2 bases, with 11 bases remaining between them. For the CDR3, the DNA is TGTGCCAGCAGATCAGGGGCTACCTACGAGCAGTACTTC. This encodes CASRSGATYEQYF.

This chain uses TRBV5-8 with TRBJ1-5; D is possibly TRBD1 (5 bases). Germline lookup yields CDR1 SGHTS and CDR2 YDEGEE. The V and J ends lost 2 bases and 0 bases respectively, with 9 bases between them. This CDR3 region has 15 residues. CDR3 nucleotide sequence: TGTGCCAGCAGCTTCGGGACGCTTAGCAATCAGCCCCAGCATTTT. It specifies CASSFGTLSNQPQHF.

The V call is TRBV19, the J call TRBJ2-1; D is unclear. The CDR3 is 16 residues long. With 7 bases removed from V and 0 bases from J, the gap between germline ends came to 16 bases. From germline, CDR1 is LNHDA and CDR2 SQIVND (reference sequence). The CDR3 region is CASTAGTAYSYNEQFF. The CDR3 bases are TGTGCCAGTACCGCTGGCACGGCGTACTCCTACAATGAGCAGTTCTTC.

In this sample, this clonotype turned up a few times. CDR3 coding DNA: TGTGCCAGCAGGGGACAGATCCAAGAGACCCAGTACTTC. This sequence encodes CASRGQIQETQYF. The genes are TRBV28 and TRBJ2-5; 7 bases align to TRBD1. The ends lost 6 bases at V and 1 base at J; junction bases unmatched: 2. Looked up from germline, CDR1 is MDHEN and CDR2 is SYDVKM. The CDR3 sequence is 13 residues long.

The chain links TRBV20-1 to TRBJ1-1, with a tentative D call TRBD1 (5 bases). Germline loops: CDR1 DFQATT, CDR2 SNEGSKA (reference sequence). Trimming left V 0 bases short and J 1 base short, with 9 bases between. The CDR3 runs to 14 residues. The CDR3 sequence: CSARDYRGNTEAFF. CDR3 nucleotides: TGCAGTGCTAGAGATTATAGGGGGAACACTGAAGCTTTCTTT.

This clonotype came up many times. The V and J genes are TRBV7-3 and TRBJ2-5, with 7 bases fitting TRBD2. From germline, CDR1 is SGHTA and CDR2 FQGTGA. The CDR3 loop spans 13 amino acids. After removal of 2 bases from V and 5 bases from J, the junction contained 2 bases not matched to a gene. The CDR3 DNA is TGTGCCAGCAGCTTACAAGCGGGGGAGACCCAGTACTTC. It yields the protein CASSLQAGETQYF.